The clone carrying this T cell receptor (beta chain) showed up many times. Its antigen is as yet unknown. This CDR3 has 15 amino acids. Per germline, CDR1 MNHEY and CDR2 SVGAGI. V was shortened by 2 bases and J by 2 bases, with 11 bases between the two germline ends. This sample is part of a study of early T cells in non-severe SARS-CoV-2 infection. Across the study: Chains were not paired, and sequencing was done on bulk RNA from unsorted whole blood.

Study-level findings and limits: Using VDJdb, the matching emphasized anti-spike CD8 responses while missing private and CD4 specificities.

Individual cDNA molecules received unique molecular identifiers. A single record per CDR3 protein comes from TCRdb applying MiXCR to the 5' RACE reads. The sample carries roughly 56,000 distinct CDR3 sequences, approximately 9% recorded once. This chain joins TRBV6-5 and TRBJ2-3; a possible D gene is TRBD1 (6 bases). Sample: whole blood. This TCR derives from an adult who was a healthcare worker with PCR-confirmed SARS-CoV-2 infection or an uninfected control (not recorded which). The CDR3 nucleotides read TGTGCCAGCAGTTACCGTAACAGGGCCACAGATACGCAGTATTTT. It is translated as CASSYRNRATDTQYF.